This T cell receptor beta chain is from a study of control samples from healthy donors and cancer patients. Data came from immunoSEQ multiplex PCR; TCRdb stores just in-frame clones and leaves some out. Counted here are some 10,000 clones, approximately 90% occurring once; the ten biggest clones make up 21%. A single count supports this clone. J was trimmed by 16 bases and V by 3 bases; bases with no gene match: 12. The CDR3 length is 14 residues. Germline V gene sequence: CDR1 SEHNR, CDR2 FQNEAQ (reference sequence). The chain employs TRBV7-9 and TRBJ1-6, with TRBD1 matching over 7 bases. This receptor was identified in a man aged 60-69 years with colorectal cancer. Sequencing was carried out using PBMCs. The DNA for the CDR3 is TGTGCCAGCAGCTTGGGAGGGGGCGCGGGTGATCTCCACTTT. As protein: CASSLGGGAGDLHF.